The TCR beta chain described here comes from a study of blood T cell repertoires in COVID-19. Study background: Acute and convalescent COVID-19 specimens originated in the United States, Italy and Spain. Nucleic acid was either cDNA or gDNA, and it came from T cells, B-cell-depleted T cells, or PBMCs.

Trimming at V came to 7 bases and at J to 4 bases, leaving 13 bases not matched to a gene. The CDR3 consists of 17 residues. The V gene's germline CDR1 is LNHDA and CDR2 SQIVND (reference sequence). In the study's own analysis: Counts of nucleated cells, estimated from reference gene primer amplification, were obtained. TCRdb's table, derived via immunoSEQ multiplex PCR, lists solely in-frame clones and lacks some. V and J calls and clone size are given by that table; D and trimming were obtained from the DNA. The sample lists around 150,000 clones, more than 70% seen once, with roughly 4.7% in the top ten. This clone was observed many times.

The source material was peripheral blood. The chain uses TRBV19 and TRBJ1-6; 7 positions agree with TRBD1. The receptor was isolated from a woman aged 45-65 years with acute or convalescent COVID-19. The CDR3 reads CASKERTGSLYNSPLHF. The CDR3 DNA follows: TGTGCCAGTAAGGAGAGGACAGGCTCTTTATATAATTCACCCCTCCACTTT. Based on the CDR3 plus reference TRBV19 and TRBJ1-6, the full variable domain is DGGITQSPKYLFRKEGQNVTLSCEQNLNHDAMYWYRQDPGQGLRLIYYSQIVNDFQKGDIAEGYSVSREKKESFPLTVTSAQKNPTAFYLCASKERTGSLYNSPLHFGNGTRLTVT.